The 25 T cell receptor beta chains below all came from one sample that was sequenced in a study of blood T cells in healthy people across ages (dated by TCRdb to between 2014 and 2016). Library preparation used 5' RACE. A second PCR of about 6 to 12 cycles was run with a J-beta primer mix and a sample-barcoded 5' primer. In TCRdb, the public reads were trimmed at Q25 with fastp and aligned with MiXCR, with productive beta chains retained. Rows with a matching CDR3 protein are joined into one entry that keeps the most common DNA and genes. Across this sample there are approximately 1,700,000 distinct CDR3 sequences, with 35% to 50% seen only once. The biggest ten clones account for 23% of the sample. The sequencing sample was made of blood. The receptors derive from a human donor in good health.

The chain couples TRBV6-1 to TRBJ2-5; D call uncertain. Germline V gene data show CDR1 as MNHNS and CDR2 as SASEGT. V gave up 4 bases and J gave up 5 bases, with 11 bases separating them. This CDR3 spans 13 amino acids. CDR3 residues: CASSVALGETQYF. In DNA form, the CDR3 reads TGTGCCAGCAGTGTCGCCTTGGGGGAGACCCAGTACTTC.

The chain is built from TRBV2 and TRBJ2-4, with TRBD2 identical over 10 bases. With 6 bases clipped from V and 13 bases from J, the junction kept 18 bases outside the gene matches. CDR1 and CDR2 from the germline V gene are SNHLY and FYNNEI. This CDR3 has 16 residues. The CDR3 coding sequence is TGTGCCAGCAGATTTAGCGGGGGGCTTGCCTACAATGAGCAGTACTTC. Protein: CASRFSGGLAYNEQYF. Full variable domain (outside the CDR3, taken from reference TRBV2 and TRBJ2-4): EPEVTQTPSHQVTQMGQEVILRCVPISNHLYFYWYRQILGQKVEFLVSFYNNEISEKSEIFDDQFSVERPDGSNFTLKIRSTKLEDSAMYFCASRFSGGLAYNEQYFGAGTRLSVL.

The chain combines TRBV7-2 with TRBJ2-1; TRBD2 agrees at 7 bases. The germline V gene has CDR1 SGHTA and CDR2 FQGNSA. V gave up 0 bases and J gave up 13 bases; unmatched junction bases: 6. The CDR3 sequence is 13 residues long. CDR3 DNA sequence: TGTGCCAGCAGCTTAGCGGGGGGGTCCCCTCAGTTCTTC. Translation: CASSLAGGSPQFF.

Details on this clonotype: Compared with germline, one end of the junction differs, possibly owing to a read error. This sequence joins TRBV4-3 and TRBJ1-2, with D possibly TRBD1 on 6 matching bases. This CDR3 has 17 amino acids. Germline loops: CDR1 LGHNA, CDR2 YSLEER. The CDR3 loop reads CASSQDHGGGINNGYTF. DNA of the CDR3: TGCGCCAGCAGCCAAGATCACGGCGGGGGCATTAACAATGGCTACACCTTC.

The rearrangement joins TRBV12-3 or TRBV12-4 to TRBJ2-4; the D gene is possibly TRBD1 (5 bases). V lost 5 bases to trimming and J lost 4 bases, with 18 bases between them. The CDR3 covers 16 residues. CDR3 bases: TGTGCCAGCAGTCACCCCTTTGACAGTCAGAAAAACATTCAGTACTTC. This gives the protein CASSHPFDSQKNIQYF.

This clonotype was recorded once. The germline gene is not matched at one end of the junction; a read error may be the cause. The chain carries TRBV4-1 and TRBJ1-1, with D hard to call. The CDR3 totals 13 residues. Germline CDR1 and CDR2: MGHRA and YSYEKL. The CDR3 sequence: CAGSRGASAEAFF. The CDR3 DNA follows: TGCGCCGGCAGTCGTGGAGCGAGTGCTGAAGCTTTCTTT.

In this sample, this clonotype turned up a few times. The J gene is TRBJ2-4, the V gene TRBV5-5; D uncertain. V was trimmed by 4 bases and J by 5 bases, leaving 16 bases between them. The CDR3 consists of 15 residues. CDR1 and CDR2 from the germline V gene are SGHKS and YYEKEE (reference sequence). This CDR3 is CASSRVWDRENIQYF. CDR3 in DNA: TGTGCCAGCAGCCGGGTCTGGGATAGGGAAAACATTCAGTACTTC.

Only a few counts were recorded for this clonotype. CDR3 in DNA: TGTGCCAGCAGCCCCACAGGGGGCGATGAAGAGACCCAGTACTTC. This gives the protein CASSPTGGDEETQYF. The chain is built from TRBV7-2 and TRBJ2-7, with 9 bases matching TRBD1. The J call is uncertain, as TRBJ2-5 better fits the DNA end. The CDR3 has 15 residues. Germline loops: CDR1 SGHTA, CDR2 FQGNSA.

The chain combines TRBV13 with TRBJ1-3, with unresolved D. The V gene's germline CDR1 is PRHDT and CDR2 FYEKMQ (reference sequence). The CDR3 consists of 14 residues. V lost 1 base, J lost 4 bases, and 8 bases lay in between. This chain's CDR3 is CASSLVSLGNTIYF. The DNA for the CDR3 is TGTGCCAGCAGCTTAGTATCGTTGGGAAACACCATATATTTT.

This rearrangement joins TRBV29-1 to TRBJ1-2; D perhaps matches TRBD1 (6 bases). Trimming removed 4 bases from V and 8 bases from J, with 20 bases in between. Germline loops: CDR1 SQVTM, CDR2 ANQGSEA. This CDR3 comprises 14 residues. The CDR3 is CSVGLMAGATGYTF. CDR3 DNA: TGCAGCGTTGGATTAATGGCAGGGGCCACGGGCTACACCTTC. Complete variable domain (other parts from reference TRBV29-1 and TRBJ1-2): SAVISQKPSRDICQRGTSLTIQCQVDSQVTMMFWYRQQPGQSLTLIATANQGSEATYESGFVIDKFPISRPNLTFSTLTVSNMSPEDSSIYLCSVGLMAGATGYTFGSGTRLTVV.

The V gene is TRBV7-2, the J gene TRBJ2-4; TRBD2 agrees at 7 bases. The tail of the sequence fits TRBJ2-5 better, so the J call may be wrong. Germline values: CDR1 SGHTA, CDR2 FQGNSA. The CDR3 loop spans 15 amino acids. CDR3: CASSQSGVVAKTQYF. The CDR3 bases are TGTGCCAGCAGCCAAAGCGGGGTGGTTGCTAAGACCCAGTACTTC.

The chain joins TRBV18 to TRBJ1-2; the D is unclear. The V end lost 2 bases, the J end lost 5 bases, and 15 bases lay between the germline ends. CDR3 length: 15 residues. CDR1 and CDR2 from the germline V gene are KGHSH and LQKENI. CDR3 in amino acids: CASSPMKAEAYGYTF. The CDR3 DNA reads as TGTGCCAGCTCACCAATGAAGGCGGAGGCTTATGGCTACACCTTC.

This clonotype has only a few counts. The chain carries TRBV20-1 and TRBJ1-2, with 8 bases that match TRBD1. The CDR3 contains 14 residues. Germline CDR1 reads DFQATT; CDR2 reads SNEGSKA (reference sequence). V was pared by 6 bases and J by 5 bases, with 11 bases of the junction left unmatched. Here the CDR3 reads CSAKGQVAYYGYTF. The DNA of the CDR3 is TGCAGTGCCAAGGGACAGGTGGCTTATTATGGCTACACCTTC.

CDR3 sequence: CASSDNGDYGYTF. Here the CDR3 DNA reads TGCGCCAGCAGTGACAACGGCGACTATGGCTACACCTTC. The chain has TRBV10-2 and TRBJ1-2; no firm D call. Trimming cost V 3 bases and J 3 bases, with 8 bases left between them. The CDR3 extends over 13 amino acids. The germline V gene has CDR1 WSHSY and CDR2 SAAADI.

This clonotype was observed a handful of times. The gene calls are TRBV4-3 and TRBJ1-5; TRBD1 might be the D (5 bases). V lost 0 bases to trimming and J lost 9 bases, with 6 bases between them. The CDR3 covers 12 residues. CDR1 is LGHNA and CDR2 is YSLEER in the germline V gene. In DNA, the CDR3 is TGCGCCAGCAGCCAAGATGGGGGGCCCCAGCATTTT. It yields the protein CASSQDGGPQHF.

This rearrangement joins TRBV6-2 or TRBV6-3 to TRBJ2-6, with D perhaps matching TRBD2 (6 bases). There are 14 residues in the CDR3. The germline V and J ends were trimmed by 7 bases and 3 bases, with 10 bases remaining between them. Per the germline V gene, CDR1 is MNHEY and CDR2 is SVGEGT. CDR3 region: CASNGGGGANVLTF. The CDR3 DNA is TGTGCCAGCAACGGGGGAGGTGGGGCCAACGTCCTGACTTTC.

The chain employs TRBV7-8 and TRBJ1-1, with a possible D match to TRBD1 (6 bases). Germline CDR1 is SGHVS and CDR2 is FQNEAQ. This CDR3 spans 15 amino acids. V dropped 4 bases and J dropped 4 bases, with 16 bases sitting between them. CDR3 sequence (DNA): TGTGCCAGCAGCTCTAACCCGGGGGGCTCCACTGAAGCTTTCTTT. It translates to CASSSNPGGSTEAFF.

This chain links TRBV4-1 with TRBJ2-5; 7 bases line up with TRBD2. The trim removed 1 base at V and 11 bases at J, leaving 16 bases unmatched. The CDR3 consists of 16 residues. Germline V CDR1 and CDR2: MGHRA, YSYEKL. This chain's CDR3 is CASSQVVAGAGDEQYF. DNA of the CDR3: TGCGCCAGCAGCCAAGTTGTAGCGGGCGCCGGCGATGAGCAGTACTTC.

This rearrangement joins TRBV7-9 to TRBJ1-2; no reliable D call. The CDR3 has 14 amino acids. CDR1 is SEHNR and CDR2 is FQNEAQ in the germline V gene (reference sequence). V was shortened by 4 bases and J by 4 bases, with 13 bases between the two germline ends. CDR3 residues: CASSYRVAIYGYTF. The CDR3 bases are TGTGCCAGCAGCTATAGAGTAGCTATCTATGGCTACACCTTC.

The chain employs TRBV4-2 and TRBJ1-1; D remains ambiguous. This CDR3 contains 14 residues. The V end lost 1 base, the J end lost 0 bases, and 6 bases lay between the germline ends. Germline CDR1 is LGHNA and CDR2 is YNFKEQ. CDR3 DNA sequence: TGTGCCAGCAGCCAAGTAGGAGTGAACACTGAAGCTTTCTTT. Translated, it gives CASSQVGVNTEAFF.

In its sample, this clonotype was seen a few times. V is TRBV7-2 and J is TRBJ2-3; a possible D gene is TRBD2 (7 bases). This CDR3 comprises 16 residues. Trimming took off 5 bases at V and 4 bases at J, with 19 bases between the two ends. The V gene's germline CDR1 is SGHTA and CDR2 FQGNSA. CDR3 sequence reads: CASSLVGGGLADTQYF. The CDR3 coding sequence is TGTGCCAGCAGCCTAGTAGGGGGGGGCCTCGCAGATACGCAGTATTTT. Drawing the rest from reference TRBV7-2 and TRBJ2-3, the complete variable domain is GAGVSQSPSNKVTEKGKDVELRCDPISGHTALYWYRQSLGQGLEFLIYFQGNSAPDKSGLPSDRFSAERTGGSVSTLTIQRTQQEDSAVYLCASSLVGGGLADTQYFGPGTRLTVL.

The table lists this clonotype with a few counts. The chain recombines TRBV28 with TRBJ1-6, with D unresolved. CDR1 MDHEN and CDR2 SYDVKM come from the germline V gene. The CDR3 loop spans 13 amino acids. V lost 6 bases, J lost 7 bases, and 10 bases lay in between. For the CDR3, the DNA is TGTGCCAGCAGATCCGATCCGAATTCACCCCTCCACTTT. It yields the protein CASRSDPNSPLHF. The whole variable domain, filled in from reference TRBV28 and TRBJ1-6, reads DVKVTQSSRYLVKRTGEKVFLECVQDMDHENMFWYRQDPGLGLRLIYFSYDVKMKEKGDIPEGYSVSREKKERFSLILESASTNQTSMYLCASRSDPNSPLHFGNGTRLTVT.

This clonotype showed up many times. The chain links TRBV12-5 to TRBJ1-1; possible D gene TRBD1, 6 bases. Germline V CDR1 and CDR2: LGHNT, FRNRAP. Trimming stripped 4 bases from V and 5 bases from J, with 17 bases between. The CDR3 runs 15 residues. This CDR3 reads CASGSPLQGGTEAFF. DNA of the CDR3: TGTGCTAGTGGTTCCCCTCTACAGGGTGGAACTGAAGCTTTCTTT.

This clonotype has a handful of counts. The rearrangement uses TRBV15 and TRBJ1-6, with D uncertain. Per germline, CDR1 LNHNV and CDR2 YYDKDF (reference sequence). Deletions cut 8 bases from V and 8 bases from J, with 10 bases between. This CDR3 contains 12 residues. CDR3 residues: CATGVWDSPLHF. The DNA of the CDR3 is TGTGCCACCGGGGTTTGGGATTCACCCCTCCACTTT.

J is TRBJ2-7 and V is TRBV7-2; D may be TRBD2 (5 bases). Trimming pared 5 bases from V and 0 bases from J, leaving 14 bases between. Per germline, CDR1 SGHTA and CDR2 FQGNSA. The CDR3 runs 15 residues. CDR3 residues: CASSPQSGNSYEQYF. CDR3 bases: TGTGCCAGCAGCCCCCAGAGCGGCAACTCCTACGAGCAGTACTTC. The complete variable domain, with remaining parts taken from reference TRBV7-2 and TRBJ2-7, reads GAGVSQSPSNKVTEKGKDVELRCDPISGHTALYWYRQSLGQGLEFLIYFQGNSAPDKSGLPSDRFSAERTGGSVSTLTIQRTQQEDSAVYLCASSPQSGNSYEQYFGPGTRLTVT.